These 13 T cell receptor beta chains came from one sample sequenced in a study of beta chain features in type 1 diabetes. Isolated RNA was reverse transcribed in full, so expressed TCRB transcripts were sequenced. Data came from immunoSEQ multiplex PCR; TCRdb stores just in-frame clones and leaves some out. The data contain under 800,000 clones, around a sixth of them singletons. The sequencing sample was made of naive CD4+ T cells from blood. These receptors originate from a man between 18 and 29 years old in good health.

This clone was observed a handful of times. This chain joins TRBV7-9 and TRBJ2-7, with 7 bases aligning to TRBD2. Germline CDR1 reads SEHNR; CDR2 reads FQNEAQ (reference sequence). The CDR3 runs 16 residues. Trimming cost V 1 base and J 1 base; bases outside gene matches: 7. CDR3 nucleotides: TGTGCCAGCAGCTTAGTGGGACTAACCTATTCCTACGAGCAGTACTTC. It specifies CASSLVGLTYSYEQYF. The full variable domain, completed using reference TRBV7-9 and TRBJ2-7, is DTGVSQNPRHKITKRGQNVTFRCDPISEHNRLYWYRQTLGQGPEFLTYFQNEAQLEKSRLLSDRFSAERPKGSFSTLEIQRTEQGDSAMYLCASSLVGLTYSYEQYFGPGTRLTVT.

This clone has only a few counts. V and J are TRBV4-3 and TRBJ1-2, with D perhaps matching TRBD1 (5 bases). This CDR3 comprises 14 residues. Germline V lookup: CDR1 LGHNA, CDR2 YSLEER. V lost 0 bases and J 8 bases, leaving 13 bases between the germline ends. CDR3 nucleotides: TGCGCCAGCAGCCAAGATCAGGGAACGGGCGGCTACACCTTC. Amino acids: CASSQDQGTGGYTF.

There are a few counts of this clone. The CDR3, as DNA: TGTGCCAGCAGCCGGGTGGGACAGAGTAATGAAAAACTGTTTTTT. It translates to CASSRVGQSNEKLFF. This rearrangement joins TRBV7-2 to TRBJ1-4; 7 bases agree with TRBD1. Germline trimming cut 5 bases from V and 4 bases from J; bases unmatched to any gene: 7. The CDR3 totals 15 residues. Germline CDR1 SGHTA, CDR2 FQGNSA.

The chain couples TRBV6-5 to TRBJ2-3; a weak D match, TRBD1 (6 bases). V lost 7 bases and J 4 bases, leaving 15 bases between the germline ends. In germline, CDR1 is MNHEY, CDR2 SVGAGI. The CDR3 spans 14 residues. As DNA, the CDR3 is TGTGCCAGCACAGAACGGGACAAAGCAGATACGCAGTATTTT. Its protein is CASTERDKADTQYF.

The chain employs TRBV21-1 and TRBJ1-5; TRBD1, the table's D call, was not compared with the DNA. TRBV21-1 is assigned pseudogene status. The CDR3 contains 15 residues. The CDR3 nucleotides read TGTGCCAGCAGCAAAGACGTTCGGCGGCAGGGGCCCCAGCATTTT. It is translated as CASSKDVRRQGPQHF.

The gene calls are TRBV30 and TRBJ1-2; weak D call: TRBD1 (5 bases). The CDR3 has 13 residues. Germline values: CDR1 GTSNPN, CDR2 SVGIG (reference sequence). Deletions cut 3 bases from V and 2 bases from J, with 10 bases between. The CDR3 DNA is TGTGCCTGGAGCCCCGGGGCGAACTATGGCTACACCTTC. Its protein is CAWSPGANYGYTF. The entire variable domain, with the rest obtained from reference TRBV30 and TRBJ1-2, is as follows: SQTIHQWPATLVQPVGSPLSLECTVEGTSNPNLYWYRQAAGRGLQLLFYSVGIGQISSEVPQNLSASRPQDRQFILSSKKLLLSDSGFYLCAWSPGANYGYTFGSGTRLTVV.

A word on this clone: At one boundary the junction diverges from the germline segment, which might be a read error. The V call is TRBV27, the J call TRBJ2-5; a possible D gene is TRBD1 (6 bases). This CDR3 spans 16 amino acids. Germline CDR1 reads MNHEY; CDR2 reads SMNVEV (reference sequence). The CDR3 here is CASSSWGPTSQGTQYF. The CDR3 region has the DNA TGTGCCAGCAGCTCCTGGGGGCCGACGTCTCAAGGGACCCAGTACTTC.

This clone was recorded a few times. The V and J genes are TRBV5-1 and TRBJ1-1; TRBD1 is a possible D gene (6 bases). In germline, CDR1 is SGHRS, CDR2 YFSETQ. The germline V and J ends were trimmed by 4 bases and 3 bases, with 13 bases remaining between them. The CDR3 consists of 14 residues. CDR3 residues: CASSKQGSDTEAFF. The CDR3 DNA reads TGCGCCAGCAGCAAACAGGGATCGGACACTGAAGCTTTCTTT.

This clone showed up just a few times. This chain links TRBV19 with TRBJ2-6; no definite D call. CDR1 is LNHDA, CDR2 SQIVND, per germline (reference sequence). The CDR3 covers 15 residues. Trimming left V 4 bases short and J 0 bases short, with 7 bases between. The CDR3 loop reads CASSTSPSGANVLTF. As DNA, the CDR3 is TGTGCCAGTAGTACATCTCCCTCTGGGGCCAACGTCCTGACTTTC.

V is TRBV30 and J is TRBJ2-5; no reliable D call. The end of the DNA is better explained by TRBJ2-7, so the J call may be wrong. CDR1 and CDR2 from the germline V gene are GTSNPN and SVGIG (reference sequence). There are 14 residues in the CDR3. CDR3 DNA: TGTGCCTGGAGTGTTTCCTTCGACCACTACGAGCAGTACTTC. As protein: CAWSVSFDHYEQYF.

The chain recombines TRBV30 with TRBJ1-5; possibly TRBD1 for D (6 bases). V lost 4 bases, J lost 6 bases, and 10 bases lay in between. The CDR3 extends over 12 amino acids. Germline CDR1 and CDR2: GTSNPN and SVGIG (reference sequence). The CDR3 coding sequence is TGTGCCTGGAATATGGGGGCTCAGCCCCAGCATTTT. Encoded protein: CAWNMGAQPQHF.

V and J are TRBV5-6 and TRBJ1-1; weak D call: TRBD1 (5 bases). Germline V CDR1 and CDR2: SGHDT, YYEEEE. V was cut by 0 bases and J by 3 bases, with 12 bases left in between. CDR3 size: 15 residues. The CDR3: CASSLERGLYTEAFF. The CDR3 region has the DNA TGTGCCAGCAGCTTGGAGAGGGGCCTCTACACTGAAGCTTTCTTT.

In nucleotides, the CDR3 is TGTGCCACCACCTTGGGGGTCGGCTCAGATACGCAGTATTTT. Translating gives CATTLGVGSDTQYF. V gene TRBV15 combines with J gene TRBJ2-3; possibly TRBD1 or TRBD2 for D (5 bases each). Germline CDR1 is LNHNV and CDR2 is YYDKDF (reference sequence). The V gene lost 7 bases and the J gene lost 4 bases, with 15 bases spanning the gap. The CDR3 loop spans 14 amino acids.